Presented here are 6 T cell receptor beta chains from one specimen sequenced in a study of Graves' ophthalmopathy and Graves' hyperthyroidism. TCR beta CDR3 amplification used RNA transcripts. First-round RT-PCR employed HTBI primers, with a second-round multiplex PCR after it. TCRdb ran MiXCR on the multiplex PCR reads and lists one entry per CDR3 protein. Of under 350,000 distinct CDR3 sequences in the sample, about a sixth were seen once. Sequenced input: peripheral blood. All receptors come from an adult man with Graves' ophthalmopathy.

This clonotype has ten or more counts. The V call is TRBV12-3 or TRBV12-4, the J call TRBJ1-2; D gene uncertain. Trimming took off 6 bases at V and 3 bases at J, with 17 bases between the two ends. The CDR3 covers 15 residues. CDR3 amino acids: CASSRSGTSYYGYTF. The CDR3 region has the DNA TGTGCCAGCAGCCGTTCGGGCACCAGTTACTATGGCTACACCTTC.

This clonotype has ten or more counts. The V and J genes are TRBV5-1 and TRBJ2-4; 8 bases are a match to TRBD1. Trimming cost V 4 bases and J 5 bases; bases outside gene matches: 5. The CDR3 loop spans 14 amino acids. Germline assignment: CDR1 SGHRS and CDR2 YFSETQ. CDR3 sequence reads: CASSQDRVENIQYF. The DNA of the CDR3 is TGCGCCAGCAGCCAGGACAGGGTCGAAAACATTCAGTACTTC.

This clonotype has ten or more counts. The V and J genes are TRBV4-3 and TRBJ1-5; 7 positions agree with TRBD1. The CDR3 consists of 14 residues. Germline trimming cut 4 bases from V and 6 bases from J; bases unmatched to any gene: 6. Germline CDR1 reads LGHNA; CDR2 reads YSLEER. The CDR3 DNA reads TGCGCCAGCAGCCTTACGACAGGGTTTCAGCCCCAGCATTTT. It encodes CASSLTTGFQPQHF.

The chain links TRBV27 to TRBJ1-2; TRBD1 agrees at 9 bases. Germline V gene data show CDR1 as MNHEY and CDR2 as SMNVEV (reference sequence). With 3 bases clipped from V and 8 bases from J, the junction kept 7 bases outside the gene matches. The CDR3 covers 14 residues. CDR3 loop: CASSFPGTGQGYTF. The CDR3 nucleotides read TGTGCCAGCAGTTTCCCCGGGACAGGGCAGGGCTACACCTTC.

This clonotype has at least ten counts. This sequence joins TRBV29-1 and TRBJ2-7, with TRBD1 matching over 7 bases. The germline V gene encodes CDR1 SQVTM and CDR2 ANQGSEA. The CDR3 extends over 13 amino acids. The J segment lost 3 bases and the V segment lost 6 bases, leaving 8 bases of the junction unmatched. In DNA form, the CDR3 reads TGCAGCGTCGAGACAGGGATCATCTACGAGCAGTACTTC. It encodes CSVETGIIYEQYF.

The table lists this clonotype with many counts. The V gene is TRBV7-6, the J gene TRBJ2-5, with a weak D call TRBD1 (6 bases). CDR3 size: 16 residues. CDR1 SGHVS and CDR2 FNYEAQ come from the germline V gene. With 1 base removed from V and 2 bases from J, the gap between germline ends came to 14 bases. For the CDR3, the DNA is TGTGCCAGCAGCTTAGTAGGCAGGGACATTCAAGAGACCCAGTACTTC. Translation: CASSLVGRDIQETQYF. Complete variable domain (other parts from reference TRBV7-6 and TRBJ2-5): GAGVSQSPRYKVTKRGQDVALRCDPISGHVSLYWYRQALGQGPEFLTYFNYEAQQDKSGLPNDRFSAERPEGSISTLTIQRTEQRDSAMYRCASSLVGRDIQETQYFGPGTRLLVL.